This T cell receptor (beta chain) is from a study of identical twins (dated by TCRdb to about 2016). About the full investigation: TCR alpha and beta repertoires from monozygotic twins, unrelated adults of various ages and cord blood were deep-sequenced to test whether fetal clonotypes persist. To rule out contamination, replicate twin experiments were performed at different times with different library preparation protocols.

The CDR3 numbers 13 residues from cysteine through phenylalanine. Of the read, only the CDR3 DNA is kept; its 39 bases are in frame from base 1. The germline V gene encodes CDR1 MNHEY and CDR2 SMNVEV (reference sequence). V sheds 7 bases and J sheds 1 base, leaving 10 bases between their ends. Receptor amplification or capture employed 5' RACE. The listed sequencing device is Illumina HiSeq 2000. Template switching introduced a universal primer binding site; the final cDNA contained a unique molecular identifier, enabling accurate counting of TCR cDNA molecules. First-strand cDNA for TCR alpha and beta chains was synthesized from specific primers in the conserved constant-segment region. Each cDNA library was double barcoded, with a SMART-Mk sample barcode plus Illumina barcodes, to control for contamination. TruSeq adapter sequences along with Illumina sample barcodes were introduced in two successive PCR steps. The Illumina HiSeq platform was used with custom primers to sequence TCR alpha and beta cDNA libraries. Regarding the original processing steps: MiGEC was used to process raw reads and extract unique molecular identifiers, and MiXCR was used to find CDR3 positions. Recombination models were inferred per individual with the repgenHMM and IGoR tools using an EM algorithm. Shared clonotypes were analyzed with the tcR package in R, and sharing was normalized by the product of cloneset sizes. Out-of-frame nonproductive sequences were analyzed to study raw recombination free of thymic and clonal selection effects. Using fastp at Q25 and MiXCR, TCRdb reprocessed the public reads and kept productive beta chains. Identical CDR3 protein sequences are pooled into one entry, listed with their most common genes and DNA. TCRdb, not the authors, supplied the V and J calls. This sample has 250,000 to 300,000 distinct CDR3 sequences in its table, and less than 9.5% of those were observed once. The ten largest make up about 7.1% of the sample.

This clonotype was observed at least ten times. This receptor's antigen is unknown. Per-nucleotide qualities are absent, and no much larger clonotype sits a single base away. Every donor was a healthy Caucasian. Three pairs of female monozygotic twins, all aged roughly 18 to 29 years, were included in the twin cohort. CD4+ and CD8+ T cell populations were isolated with positive isolation kits from Invitrogen. Points the paper makes about the study in general: Compared with coincidental sharing between unrelated individuals, out-of-frame TCR alpha sequences shared between twins showed an excess of sequences with low generation probability. In monozygotic twins, recombination models systematically underestimated out-of-frame TCR alpha sharing, but the models matched the sharing seen between unrelated individuals. Because the same donors could not be followed over many years, conclusions were based on cross-sectional statistical analysis. Abundant cord blood beta clonotypes had fewer insertions, young adult naive repertoires showed a similar but weaker trend, and memory repertoires showed no such trend. The excess sharing between twins in beta out-of-frame sequences was weaker because fewer shared sequences reduced the signal-to-noise ratio. Zero-insertion analyses could be partly confounded by invariant T cells such as MAIT and iNKT, though diverse VJ usage argued against such confounding for most clonotypes.

The sample also formed part of further work on yellow fever vaccine responses in identical twins. As the second study states: According to the authors, the vaccine-induced T cell response in identical twins seemed to be partly convergent and partly specific to each individual. The study precisely tracked vaccine-responding T cell clones in identical twins.

This chain joins TRBV27 to TRBJ1-2, with the D gene call left open. This clonotype was obtained from a young woman in good health. The sequenced sample consisted of CD8+ T cells sorted from blood. The DNA sequence follows: TGTGCCAGCACCCCGGACCTTAACTATGGCTACACCTTC. This is translated as CASTPDLNYGYTF.